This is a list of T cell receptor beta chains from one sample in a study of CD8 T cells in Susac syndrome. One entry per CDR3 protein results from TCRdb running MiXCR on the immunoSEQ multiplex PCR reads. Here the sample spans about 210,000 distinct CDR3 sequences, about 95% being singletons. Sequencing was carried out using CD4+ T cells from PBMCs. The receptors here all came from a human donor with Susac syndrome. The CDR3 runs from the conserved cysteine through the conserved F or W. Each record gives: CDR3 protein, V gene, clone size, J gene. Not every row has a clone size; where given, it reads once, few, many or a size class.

CDR3 protein: CASSTRGPGQAFSYEQYF
V gene: TRBV7-3
clone size: once
J gene: TRBJ2-7

CDR3 protein: CSAVIDRGNTEAFF
V gene: TRBV20-1
clone size: .
J gene: TRBJ1-1

CDR3 protein: CASRGFHPEAFF
V gene: TRBV25-1
clone size: .
J gene: TRBJ1-1

CDR3 protein: CASSLGGIADTQYF
V gene: TRBV5-1
clone size: once
J gene: TRBJ2-3

CDR3 protein: CSATGGANTIYF
V gene: TRBV29-1
clone size: .
J gene: TRBJ1-3

CDR3 protein: CATSGRAGYNEQFF
V gene: TRBV15
clone size: .
J gene: TRBJ2-1

CDR3 protein: CASSIDNEQFF
V gene: TRBV19
clone size: .
J gene: TRBJ2-1

CDR3 protein: CASSARPGLDTDTQYF
V gene: TRBV25-1
clone size: .
J gene: TRBJ2-3

CDR3 protein: CASSLSQGYEQYF
V gene: TRBV28
clone size: .
J gene: TRBJ2-7

CDR3 protein: CASSVAGANTEAFF
V gene: TRBV12-3/TRBV12-4
clone size: .
J gene: TRBJ1-1

CDR3 protein: CASSLGGLPTNQPQHF
V gene: TRBV28
clone size: .
J gene: TRBJ1-5

CDR3 protein: CSAQDRVNQPQHF
V gene: TRBV20-1
clone size: .
J gene: TRBJ1-5

CDR3 protein: CASSRDRTETQYF
V gene: TRBV5-1
clone size: .
J gene: TRBJ2-5

CDR3 protein: CSARGGANTGELFF
V gene: TRBV20-1
clone size: .
J gene: TRBJ2-2

CDR3 protein: CASSQAAMRASPLHF
V gene: TRBV3-1
clone size: .
J gene: TRBJ1-6

CDR3 protein: CASSLAHGYSNYGYTF
V gene: TRBV7-2
clone size: .
J gene: TRBJ1-2

CDR3 protein: CASSQGRWSEAFF
V gene: TRBV3-1
clone size: .
J gene: TRBJ1-1

CDR3 protein: CSARADGYTF
V gene: TRBV20-1
clone size: .
J gene: TRBJ1-2

CDR3 protein: CAISEEGVPNTGELFF
V gene: TRBV10-3
clone size: .
J gene: TRBJ2-2

CDR3 protein: CASSRGDGGSDTQYF
V gene: TRBV28
clone size: once
J gene: TRBJ2-3

CDR3 protein: CSASQGNGELFF
V gene: TRBV29-1
clone size: .
J gene: TRBJ2-2

CDR3 protein: CASRLLGGAKNIQYF
V gene: TRBV19
clone size: .
J gene: TRBJ2-4

CDR3 protein: CSAFYQGETQYF
V gene: TRBV20-1
clone size: .
J gene: TRBJ2-5

CDR3 protein: CASSSTSGGAHETQYF
V gene: TRBV6-5
clone size: .
J gene: TRBJ2-5

CDR3 protein: CSVQVSAADTQYF
V gene: TRBV29-1
clone size: .
J gene: TRBJ2-3

CDR3 protein: CASSPDRDNQPQHF
V gene: TRBV7-9
clone size: .
J gene: TRBJ1-5

CDR3 protein: CASSFSGGADETQYF
V gene: TRBV7-2
clone size: .
J gene: TRBJ2-5

CDR3 protein: CASSDQGKGNQPQHF
V gene: TRBV25-1
clone size: .
J gene: TRBJ1-5

CDR3 protein: CSARGGTGANVLTF
V gene: TRBV20-1
clone size: .
J gene: TRBJ2-6

CDR3 protein: CASSRVAGGKDTQYF
V gene: TRBV14
clone size: .
J gene: TRBJ2-3

CDR3 protein: CASSIAGGPPYNEQFF
V gene: TRBV19
clone size: .
J gene: TRBJ2-1

CDR3 protein: CASRLALEVPYGYTF
V gene: TRBV6-2/TRBV6-3
clone size: .
J gene: TRBJ1-2

CDR3 protein: CASSVGSNSNQPQHF
V gene: TRBV9
clone size: .
J gene: TRBJ1-5

CDR3 protein: CASSPGQGRGETQYF
V gene: TRBV19
clone size: .
J gene: TRBJ2-5

CDR3 protein: CASRRTGHTGELFF
V gene: TRBV2
clone size: .
J gene: TRBJ2-2

CDR3 protein: CAFSANSPLHF
V gene: TRBV30
clone size: .
J gene: TRBJ1-6

CDR3 protein: CASSLRTGAINSPLHF
V gene: TRBV28
clone size: .
J gene: TRBJ1-6

CDR3 protein: CASRLTGSNYGYTF
V gene: TRBV6-6
clone size: .
J gene: TRBJ1-2

CDR3 protein: CASRDRRNSGYEQYF
V gene: TRBV12-3/TRBV12-4
clone size: .
J gene: TRBJ2-7

CDR3 protein: CASSPEGAPGYTF
V gene: TRBV18
clone size: .
J gene: TRBJ1-2

CDR3 protein: CASSRNQGSYQETQYF
V gene: TRBV14
clone size: .
J gene: TRBJ2-5

CDR3 protein: CSARSPPYEQYF
V gene: TRBV20-1
clone size: .
J gene: TRBJ2-7

CDR3 protein: CSARPVNSNQPQHF
V gene: TRBV20-1
clone size: .
J gene: TRBJ1-5

CDR3 protein: CAWREQGANTEAFF
V gene: TRBV30
clone size: .
J gene: TRBJ1-1

CDR3 protein: CASSPPGQGLTEAFF
V gene: TRBV11-2
clone size: once
J gene: TRBJ1-1

CDR3 protein: CASSLRDSLGYTF
V gene: TRBV6-2/TRBV6-3
clone size: .
J gene: TRBJ1-2

CDR3 protein: CASSYSGWQANSNQPQHF
V gene: TRBV6-5
clone size: .
J gene: TRBJ1-5

CDR3 protein: CASSFTGGTEAFF
V gene: TRBV11-2
clone size: few
J gene: TRBJ1-1

CDR3 protein: CSASRTRESEAFF
V gene: TRBV20-1
clone size: .
J gene: TRBJ1-1

CDR3 protein: CASSRTGEEETQYF
V gene: TRBV11-2
clone size: .
J gene: TRBJ2-5

CDR3 protein: CASSQTPGRMGHGYTF
V gene: TRBV5-1
clone size: .
J gene: TRBJ1-2

CDR3 protein: CATSARTNTGELFF
V gene: TRBV24-1
clone size: once
J gene: TRBJ2-2

CDR3 protein: CASSYTTGSSSETQYF
V gene: TRBV7-8
clone size: once
J gene: TRBJ2-5

CDR3 protein: CASVRDRGGYTF
V gene: TRBV28
clone size: .
J gene: TRBJ1-2

CDR3 protein: CSARVIAGGPDTQYF
V gene: TRBV20-1
clone size: .
J gene: TRBJ2-3

CDR3 protein: CASSQAGGSVQTLFSGANVLTF
V gene: TRBV3-1
clone size: .
J gene: TRBJ2-6